Each of the 27 T cell receptor beta chains below was sequenced from the same sample in a study of T cells in Graves' hyperthyroidism and ophthalmopathy. Regions amplified from RNA transcripts were the TCR beta CDR3 regions. The HTBI primer set was used in a first-round RT-PCR of the TCR CDR3. Each CDR3 protein is one row after TCRdb ran MiXCR on the multiplex PCR reads. The sample yields a few hundred thousand distinct CDR3 sequences, roughly 50% seen once. The source material was peripheral blood or thyroid tissue (not recorded which). The source is a woman under 30 with Graves' hyperthyroidism.

The genes are TRBV14 and TRBJ1-2, with D tentatively TRBD1 (6 bases). Trimming removed 1 base from V and 6 bases from J, with 15 bases in between. CDR1 is SGHDN, CDR2 FVKESK, per germline. The CDR3 covers 15 residues. The CDR3 bases are TGTGCCAGCAGCCAAGTGGGCAGAGGGGGTGATGGCTACACCTTC. This gives the protein CASSQVGRGGDGYTF.

A word on this clonotype: A junction boundary mismatches the germline segment, possibly from a read error. The J gene is TRBJ2-7, the V gene TRBV5-4; possible D gene TRBD1, 6 bases. The CDR3 length is 15 residues. From germline, CDR1 is SGHNT and CDR2 YYREEE (reference sequence). For the CDR3, the DNA is TGTGCCAGCAGCCAGCAAACAGGGAGTGGCTACGGGCAGTACTTC. This encodes CASSQQTGSGYGQYF. The full variable domain, in which reference TRBV5-4 and TRBJ2-7 provide the parts outside the CDR3, is ETGVTQSPTHLIKTRGQQVTLRCSSQSGHNTVSWYQQALGQGPQFIFQYYREEENGRGNFPPRFSGLQFPNYSSELNVNALELDDSALYLCASSQQTGSGYGQYFGPGTRLTVT.

V and J are TRBV29-1 and TRBJ1-4, with 8 nucleotides matching TRBD1. The V gene end was trimmed by 6 bases and the J gene end by 0 bases; junction bases not matched to a gene: 15. CDR1 and CDR2 (germline): SQVTM, ANQGSEA. The CDR3 is 18 residues long. In nucleotides, the CDR3 is TGCAGCGTGGTCAGGACAGGGTGGGACACAACAACTAATGAAAAACTGTTTTTT. Its translation is CSVVRTGWDTTTNEKLFF.

This clonotype was picked up many times. J is TRBJ2-7 and V is TRBV5-6; 8 bases match TRBD1. V was clipped by 5 bases and J by 4 bases; unmatched bases: 5. The germline V gene has CDR1 SGHDT and CDR2 YYEEEE. The CDR3 is 13 amino acids. The CDR3 DNA reads TGTGCCAGCAGTTTTGACAGGGGATACGAGCAGTACTTC. Translating gives CASSFDRGYEQYF.

Many counts were recorded for this clonotype. J is TRBJ1-2 and V is TRBV24-1; possible D gene TRBD1, 5 bases. Between the trimmed V and J ends, which lost 0 bases and 3 bases, there was a span of 10 bases. The germline CDR1 and CDR2 sequences are KGHDR and SFDVKD. The CDR3 is made up of 15 amino acids. The CDR3 region is CATSDLTGRDYGYTF. CDR3 coding DNA: TGTGCCACCAGTGATTTGACTGGCAGGGACTATGGCTACACCTTC.

This clonotype was seen repeatedly, ten times or more. The rearrangement uses TRBV5-1 and TRBJ1-3; a possible D gene is TRBD1 (5 bases). Deletions cut 0 bases from V and 0 bases from J, with 7 bases between. This CDR3 has 15 residues. Germline CDR1 is SGHRS and CDR2 is YFSETQ. The CDR3 DNA is TGCGCCAGCAGCTTGGGACAGAACTCTGGAAACACCATATATTTT. Translation gives CASSLGQNSGNTIYF.

Comment on this clonotype: A much larger clonotype is one base distant, so this may be a read error. The rearrangement links TRBV7-2 to TRBJ1-5, with D perhaps TRBD1 (6 bases). The CDR3 covers 15 residues. The germline V gene has CDR1 SGHTA and CDR2 FQGNSA. This CDR3 is CASSQDEGVGQPRHF. The CDR3, as DNA: TGTGCCAGCAGCCAAGACGAGGGGGTTGGTCAGCCCCGGCATTTT.

This clonotype came up many times. V and J are TRBV2 and TRBJ1-5; 9 nucleotides match TRBD1. The CDR3 totals 14 residues. Losses at the gene ends were 6 bases for V and 7 bases for J; bases not matched to a gene: 7. CDR1 SNHLY and CDR2 FYNNEI come from the germline V gene. The CDR3 DNA follows: TGTGCCAGCAGGGGGACAGGGAGGGACCAGCCCCAGCATTTT. Protein: CASRGTGRDQPQHF.

About this clonotype itself: An end of the junction does not agree with germline; a read error may underlie this. The CDR3: CVSSLNVENIQYF. The CDR3, as DNA: TGTGTCAGCAGCTTAAATGTGGAAAACATTCAGTACTTC. The V and J genes are TRBV11-2 and TRBJ2-7; no reliable D call. The better agreement between TRBJ2-4 and the DNA end casts doubt on the J call. Germline V lookup: CDR1 SGHAT, CDR2 FQNNGV. This CDR3 comprises 13 residues.

This clonotype was detected only a few times. The chain carries TRBV10-1 and TRBJ2-3; 11 nucleotides agree with TRBD2. Trimming at V came to 10 bases and at J to 1 base, leaving 7 bases not matched to a gene. This CDR3 has 15 amino acids. Germline loops: CDR1 WNHNN, CDR2 SYGVQD (reference sequence). The CDR3 reads CAKRQGLAGTDTQYF. The CDR3 region has the DNA TGCGCCAAAAGACAGGGACTAGCGGGCACAGATACGCAGTATTTT.

The gene calls are TRBV7-6 and TRBJ2-1; D is unclear. The length of the CDR3 is 15 residues. Trimming cost V 1 base and J 2 bases, with 9 bases left between them. Germline lookup yields CDR1 SGHVS and CDR2 FNYEAQ. This CDR3 reads CASSLVVVAYNEQFF. The CDR3 bases are TGTGCCAGCAGCTTAGTTGTGGTAGCCTACAATGAGCAGTTCTTC.

The sample holds many counts of this clonotype. The chain recombines TRBV6-5 with TRBJ1-5; 9 nucleotides match TRBD1. V dropped 6 bases and J dropped 9; count of bases not matched to a gene: 9. The CDR3 extends over 14 amino acids. CDR1 and CDR2 (germline): MNHEY, SVGAGI. The CDR3, as DNA: TGTGCCAGCAGCCCCCGGACAGGGGAGACGCCCCAGCATTTT. Translated, it gives CASSPRTGETPQHF.

This chain uses TRBV29-1 with TRBJ1-3; TRBD1 is a possible D gene (5 bases). V lost 1 base, J lost 2 bases, and 6 bases lay in between. Per the germline V gene, CDR1 is SQVTM and CDR2 is ANQGSEA. The CDR3 totals 13 residues. CDR3 sequence: CSVEGGAGNTIYF. The CDR3 region has the DNA TGCAGCGTTGAAGGAGGGGCTGGAAACACCATATATTTT.

This clonotype was found many times. This chain connects TRBV12-3 or TRBV12-4 to TRBJ2-7, with unresolved D. This CDR3 comprises 13 residues. V dropped 3 bases and J dropped 2 bases, with 8 bases sitting between them. The CDR3 DNA reads TGTGCCAGCAGTTTCGGCGAAACCTACGAGCAGTACTTC. Its protein is CASSFGETYEQYF.

This clonotype was detected many times. CDR3 sequence reads: CSARVPNRRETQYF. CDR3 DNA: TGCAGTGCTAGAGTACCCAACAGACGCGAGACCCAGTACTTC. The rearrangement joins TRBV20-1 to TRBJ2-5; no reliable D call. Germline loops: CDR1 DFQATT, CDR2 SNEGSKA (reference sequence). V lost 1 base and J 5 bases, leaving 14 bases between the germline ends. The CDR3 contains 14 residues.

V is TRBV24-1 and J is TRBJ2-1; 9 bases agree with TRBD2. Germline CDR1 and CDR2: KGHDR and SFDVKD. This CDR3 comprises 16 residues. With 1 base clipped from V and 4 bases from J, the junction kept 4 bases outside the gene matches. CDR3 protein: CATSDLGSGSYNEQFF. The CDR3, as DNA: TGTGCCACCAGTGATTTAGGTAGCGGGAGTTACAATGAGCAGTTCTTC.

This sequence joins TRBV12-3 or TRBV12-4 and TRBJ1-4, with D unresolved. The CDR3 extends over 11 amino acids. With 5 bases removed from V and 8 bases from J, the gap between germline ends came to 6 bases. The CDR3 loop is CASSREEKLFF. The CDR3 DNA follows: TGTGCCAGCAGTAGGGAGGAAAAACTGTTTTTT.

This clonotype was found once. The CDR3 DNA follows: TGTGCCAGCAGCCAGGCTAAAAGGGGTTCCTCTGGGGCCAACGTCCTGACTTTC. It codes for CASSQAKRGSSGANVLTF. The chain couples TRBV7-9 to TRBJ2-6; tentative D call: TRBD1 (5 bases). CDR3 length equals 18 residues. The V end lost 5 bases, the J end lost 0 bases, and 17 bases lay between the germline ends. In germline, CDR1 is SEHNR, CDR2 FQNEAQ (reference sequence).

CDR3 loop: CSVGLAGEETQYF. DNA of the CDR3: TGCAGCGTGGGACTAGCGGGAGAAGAGACCCAGTACTTC. The chain employs TRBV29-1 and TRBJ2-5, with TRBD2 matching over 14 bases. V shed 6 bases, J shed 3 bases, and the junction held 0 bases outside the gene matches. The germline V gene has CDR1 SQVTM and CDR2 ANQGSEA. The CDR3 extends over 13 amino acids.

With regard to this clonotype: The final CDR3 position lacks the conserved phenylalanine or tryptophan, pointing to a likely read error. The rearrangement joins TRBV7-2 to TRBJ2-5; D could derive from TRBD1 or TRBD2 (6 bases each). This CDR3 contains 13 residues. V lost 5 bases, J lost 5 bases, and 12 bases lay in between. Germline CDR1 and CDR2: SGHTA and FQGNSA. CDR3 in amino acids: CASSRGGRETQYS. CDR3 nucleotide sequence: TGTGCCAGCAGCAGAGGGGGGCGGGAGACCCAGTACTCC.

This clonotype was counted many times. The chain recombines TRBV20-1 with TRBJ2-7, with 9 nucleotides matching TRBD2. The germline gives CDR1 DFQATT, CDR2 SNEGSKA (reference sequence). The CDR3 consists of 15 residues. Unmatched junction bases numbered 8, after V lost 1 base and J lost 4 bases. DNA of the CDR3: TGCAGTGCTAGAGGAACTAGCGGGTCGCCTTACGAGCAGTACTTC. Translated, it gives CSARGTSGSPYEQYF.

This clonotype showed up just once. The chain employs TRBV11-2 and TRBJ1-5; the D gene is possibly TRBD1 (6 bases). The CDR3 has 16 amino acids. Germline CDR1 reads SGHAT; CDR2 reads FQNNGV. Trimming left V 3 bases short and J 0 bases short, with 12 bases between. CDR3 loop: CASSFGTPYSNQPQHF. The CDR3 DNA reads as TGTGCCAGCAGCTTTGGGACACCTTATAGCAATCAGCCCCAGCATTTT.

In its sample, this clonotype was seen a few times. The chain uses TRBV29-1 and TRBJ1-5, with 9 positions matching TRBD1. V was pared by 7 bases and J by 1 base, with 8 bases of the junction left unmatched. Germline loops: CDR1 SQVTM, CDR2 ANQGSEA. CDR3 length: 15 residues. The CDR3 DNA reads as TGCAGCGCTAGACAGGGGGGGCGGAGCAATCAGCCCCAGCATTTT. Translated, it gives CSARQGGRSNQPQHF.

This clonotype showed up many times. This chain joins TRBV29-1 and TRBJ2-5, with 7 bases lining up with TRBD2. Germline V gene lookup returns CDR1 SQVTM and CDR2 ANQGSEA. The CDR3 runs 13 residues. The V gene end was trimmed by 8 bases and the J gene end by 2 bases; junction bases not matched to a gene: 8. In DNA form, the CDR3 reads TGCAGCTCATCCCCGGGGGGTCAAGAGACCCAGTACTTC. Its protein product is CSSSPGGQETQYF.

Concerning this clonotype itself: The conserved final phenylalanine or tryptophan is absent from the CDR3, which likely points to a read error. The DNA is omitted, as the CDR3 cannot be located on it reliably, and the CDR3 follows TCRdb's listing. This sequence joins TRBV5-5 and TRBJ1-1. CDR1 SGHKS and CDR2 YYEKEE come from the germline V gene (reference sequence). The CDR3 comprises 8 residues, both ends counted. CDR3: CASSLRPS.

The sample holds many counts of this clonotype. The chain couples TRBV4-1 to TRBJ1-1; D uncertain. CDR3 length equals 14 residues. Germline values: CDR1 MGHRA, CDR2 YSYEKL. V was pared by 3 bases and J by 3 bases, with 11 bases between. The CDR3 coding sequence is TGCGCCAGCAGCCACCACGGTGGGCACACTGAAGCTTTCTTT. This translates into CASSHHGGHTEAFF.

This clonotype was seen many times. The chain is built from TRBV4-1 and TRBJ2-7, with D possibly being TRBD1 or TRBD2 (5 bases each). CDR3 length: 14 amino acids. V was pared by 3 bases and J by 10 bases, with 19 bases between. Looked up from germline, CDR1 is MGHRA and CDR2 is YSYEKL. CDR3 sequence reads: CASSHPRDQPLQYF. The CDR3 nucleotides read TGCGCCAGCAGCCACCCTCGGGACCAGCCTCTTCAGTACTTC.